This T cell receptor beta chain was obtained from a study of blood T cell repertoires in COVID-19. The CDR3 covers 16 residues. CDR1 and CDR2 from the germline V gene are SNHLY and FYNNEI. The V segment lost 3 bases and the J segment 6 bases; nucleotides outside the gene matches: 10. TCRdb keeps only in-frame clones here, not all; method: immunoSEQ multiplex PCR. The sample records 120,000 to 150,000 clones, 80% to 90% being singletons. This clone was detected only once. The specimen sequenced was peripheral blood. This chain uses TRBV2 with TRBJ2-1; TRBD2 agrees at 8 bases. The source is a human donor with acute or convalescent COVID-19. The donor label of this sample is uncertain. The CDR3 coding sequence is TGTGCCAGCAGTGAGAGGAGCGGGAGTAGCGCCAATGAGCAGTTCTTC. It codes for CASSERSGSSANEQFF.